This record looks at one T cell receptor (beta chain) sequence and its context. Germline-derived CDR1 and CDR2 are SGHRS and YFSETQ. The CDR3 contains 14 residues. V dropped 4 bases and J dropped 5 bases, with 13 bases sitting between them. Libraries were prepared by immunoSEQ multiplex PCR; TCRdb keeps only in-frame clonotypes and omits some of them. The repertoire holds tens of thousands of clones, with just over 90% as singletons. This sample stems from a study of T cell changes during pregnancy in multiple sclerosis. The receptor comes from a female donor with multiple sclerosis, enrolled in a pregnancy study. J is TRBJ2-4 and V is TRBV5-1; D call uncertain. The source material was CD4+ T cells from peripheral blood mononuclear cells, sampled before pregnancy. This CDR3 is CASSADTHQNIQYF. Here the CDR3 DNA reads TGCGCCAGCAGCGCGGATACCCACCAAAACATTCAGTACTTC.